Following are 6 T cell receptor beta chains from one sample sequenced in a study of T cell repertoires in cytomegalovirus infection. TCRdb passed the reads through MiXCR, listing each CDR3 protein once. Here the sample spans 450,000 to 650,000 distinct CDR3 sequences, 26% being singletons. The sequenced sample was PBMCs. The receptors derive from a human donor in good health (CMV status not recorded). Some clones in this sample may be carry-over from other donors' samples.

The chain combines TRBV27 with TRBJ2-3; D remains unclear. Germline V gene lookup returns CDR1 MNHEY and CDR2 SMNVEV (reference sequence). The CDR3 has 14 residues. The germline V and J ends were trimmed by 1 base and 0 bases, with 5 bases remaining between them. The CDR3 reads CASSLWASTDTQYF. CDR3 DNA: TGTGCCAGCAGTTTATGGGCAAGCACAGATACGCAGTATTTT.

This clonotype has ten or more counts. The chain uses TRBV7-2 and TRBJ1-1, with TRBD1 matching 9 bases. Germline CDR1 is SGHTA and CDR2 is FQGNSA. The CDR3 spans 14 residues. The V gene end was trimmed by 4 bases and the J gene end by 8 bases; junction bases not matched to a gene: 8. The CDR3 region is CASSSTQGAGEAFF. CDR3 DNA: TGTGCCAGCAGCTCAACACAGGGGGCGGGGGAAGCTTTCTTT.

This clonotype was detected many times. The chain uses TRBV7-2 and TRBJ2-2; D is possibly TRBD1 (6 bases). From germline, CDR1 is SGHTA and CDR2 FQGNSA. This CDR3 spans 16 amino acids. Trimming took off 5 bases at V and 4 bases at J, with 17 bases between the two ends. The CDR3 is CASSPVATGRTGELFF. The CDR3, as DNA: TGTGCCAGCAGCCCCGTGGCGACAGGACGCACCGGGGAGCTGTTTTTT. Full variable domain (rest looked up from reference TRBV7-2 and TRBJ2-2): GAGVSQSPSNKVTEKGKDVELRCDPISGHTALYWYRQSLGQGLEFLIYFQGNSAPDKSGLPSDRFSAERTGGSVSTLTIQRTQQEDSAVYLCASSPVATGRTGELFFGEGSRLTVL.

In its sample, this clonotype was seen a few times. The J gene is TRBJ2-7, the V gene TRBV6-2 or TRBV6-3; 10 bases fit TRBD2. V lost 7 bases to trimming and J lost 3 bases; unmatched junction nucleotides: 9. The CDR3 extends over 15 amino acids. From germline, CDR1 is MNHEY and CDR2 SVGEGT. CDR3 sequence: CASNLFGTSVYEQYF. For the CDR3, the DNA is TGTGCCAGCAATCTATTCGGGACTAGCGTCTACGAGCAGTACTTC.

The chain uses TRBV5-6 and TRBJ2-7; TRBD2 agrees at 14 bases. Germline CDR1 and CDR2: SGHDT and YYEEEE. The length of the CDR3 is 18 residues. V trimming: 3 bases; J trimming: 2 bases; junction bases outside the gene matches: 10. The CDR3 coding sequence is TGTGCCAGCAGCTCCCCAAGACTAGCGGGAGGGCGAACCTACGAGCAGTACGTC. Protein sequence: CASSSPRLAGGRTYEQYV.

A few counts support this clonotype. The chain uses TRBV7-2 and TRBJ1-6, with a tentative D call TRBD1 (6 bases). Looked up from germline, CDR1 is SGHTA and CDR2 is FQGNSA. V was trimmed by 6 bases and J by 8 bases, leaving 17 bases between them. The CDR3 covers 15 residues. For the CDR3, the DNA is TGTGCCAGCAGGCCCCGGGACATAGGTGATTCACCCCTCCACTTT. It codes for CASRPRDIGDSPLHF.